This entry lists 25 T cell receptor beta chains sequenced from one sample in a study of OX40 agonist ivuxolimab in advanced cancers. Profiled with immunoSEQ multiplex PCR; TCRdb holds only in-frame clones, not every one. The table lists roughly 60,000 clones, 86% of them singletons. Sample: CD4+ or CD8+ T cells sorted from blood, taken in a trial of the OX40 agonist ivuxolimab. The receptors here all came from an adult with an advanced solid tumor such as melanoma, head and neck, liver or kidney cancer.

The chain links TRBV6-5 to TRBJ1-1; D gene unclear. Germline-derived CDR1 and CDR2 are MNHEY and SVGAGI. The V end lost 7 bases, the J end lost 2 bases, and 17 bases lay between the germline ends. This CDR3 contains 15 residues. Here the CDR3 reads CASIKTQRPNTEAFF. CDR3 DNA: TGTGCCAGCATAAAAACGCAGAGGCCAAACACTGAAGCTTTCTTT.

The chain carries TRBV9 and TRBJ2-1, with D possibly TRBD1 on 6 matching bases. This CDR3 spans 15 amino acids. The germline V gene encodes CDR1 SGDLS and CDR2 YYNGEE. V lost 6 bases to trimming and J lost 0 bases, with 13 bases between them. Written as DNA, the CDR3 is TGTGCCAGCACCAAGGGGGAAAGCTCCTACAATGAGCAGTTCTTC. Its translation: CASTKGESSYNEQFF.

V is TRBV5-6 and J is TRBJ2-3; tentative D call: TRBD1 (5 bases). CDR1 and CDR2 (germline): SGHDT, YYEEEE. Between the trimmed V and J ends, which lost 1 base and 6 bases, there was a span of 9 bases. This CDR3 has 13 amino acids. The CDR3 coding sequence is TGTGCCAGCAGCTTGCCAGGGTCGGATACGCAGTATTTT. Protein sequence: CASSLPGSDTQYF.

Only a few counts were recorded for this clone. V gene TRBV19 combines with J gene TRBJ1-6; 9 nucleotides match TRBD1. The V segment lost 5 bases and the J segment 6 bases; nucleotides outside the gene matches: 8. From germline, CDR1 is LNHDA and CDR2 SQIVND (reference sequence). CDR3 length equals 16 residues. The CDR3 nucleotides read TGTGCCAGTAGTTTCCCGGGACAGGGCTTTAATTCACCCCTCCACTTT. Protein sequence: CASSFPGQGFNSPLHF.

This clone was seen a single time. The chain couples TRBV27 to TRBJ1-2; weak D call: TRBD1 (5 bases). Trimming stripped 8 bases from V and 4 bases from J, with 20 bases between. Germline CDR1 reads MNHEY; CDR2 reads SMNVEV (reference sequence). The CDR3 consists of 15 residues. CDR3 amino acids: CASRLRRGVIYGYTF. In DNA, the CDR3 is TGTGCCAGCCGACTTAGACGGGGGGTGATCTATGGCTACACCTTC.

J is TRBJ2-5 and V is TRBV11-2, with 14 bases fitting TRBD2. Germline-derived CDR1 and CDR2 are SGHAT and FQNNGV. J lost 5 bases, V lost 3 bases, and 8 bases had no gene match. The CDR3 sequence is 17 residues long. DNA for the CDR3: TGTGCCAGCAGCTTGCGGAGACTAGCGGGGGGGCGGGAGACCCAGTACTTC. Translated, it gives CASSLRRLAGGRETQYF.

V gene TRBV2 combines with J gene TRBJ2-7; the match to TRBD2 covers 10 bases. J gave up 3 bases and V 6 bases, and 14 bases lay outside the gene matches. The CDR3 contains 17 residues. CDR1 and CDR2 (germline): SNHLY, FYNNEI. CDR3 nucleotides: TGTGCCAGCAGCGAGGATAGCGGGGGGAGCCACTACTACGAGCAGTACTTC. It codes for CASSEDSGGSHYYEQYF.

The chain carries TRBV11-2 and TRBJ1-1, with a weak D call TRBD1 (5 bases). The germline CDR1 and CDR2 sequences are SGHAT and FQNNGV. The V gene lost 6 bases and the J gene lost 4 bases, with 12 bases spanning the gap. The CDR3 spans 13 residues. CDR3 protein: CASSFQGPTEAFF. The CDR3 DNA follows: TGTGCCAGCAGTTTTCAGGGTCCCACTGAAGCTTTCTTT.

The chain carries TRBV2 and TRBJ1-5, with 7 positions matching TRBD1. Germline V gene lookup returns CDR1 SNHLY and CDR2 FYNNEI. V shed 0 bases and J 3 bases; nucleotides not matched to a gene: 2. This CDR3 comprises 15 residues. The CDR3 DNA is TGTGCCAGCAGTGAAGCGGACAGGCTCAATCAGCCCCAGCATTTT. This translates into CASSEADRLNQPQHF.

The chain employs TRBV29-1 and TRBJ1-1; possibly TRBD1 for D (5 bases). V was clipped by 6 bases and J by 5 bases, with 16 bases between them. CDR1 and CDR2 (germline): SQVTM, ANQGSEA. CDR3 length: 13 amino acids. This CDR3 is CSVRQTLGTEAFF. CDR3 in DNA: TGCAGCGTCCGACAGACTTTGGGGACTGAAGCTTTCTTT.

V usage is TRBV9 and J usage is TRBJ2-3; D possibly matches TRBD1 or TRBD2 (6 bases each). The CDR3 consists of 16 residues. The V and J ends lost 1 base and 1 base respectively, with 13 bases between them. The germline V gene has CDR1 SGDLS and CDR2 YYNGEE. For the CDR3, the DNA is TGTGCCAGCAGCGTATGGGGGGCGCCTCGCACAGATACGCAGTATTTT. Translation gives CASSVWGAPRTDTQYF.

The genes are TRBV9 and TRBJ1-3, with D maybe TRBD1 (5 bases). V gave up 4 bases and J gave up 0 bases, with 11 bases separating them. Germline CDR1 is SGDLS and CDR2 is YYNGEE. The CDR3 sequence is 15 residues long. The CDR3 sequence is CASSIDRGSGNTIYF. As DNA, the CDR3 is TGTGCCAGCAGCATCGACAGAGGCTCTGGAAACACCATATATTTT.

This chain's CDR3 is CASSTSIFRTGSSYEQYF. The CDR3 DNA is TGTGCCAGCAGCACTAGTATTTTTAGGACAGGATCCTCCTACGAGCAGTACTTC. The J gene is TRBJ2-7, the V gene TRBV7-8; 7 bases match TRBD1. Germline V gives CDR1 SGHVS, CDR2 FQNEAQ. This CDR3 is 18 amino acids long. J gave up 0 bases and V 5 bases, and 16 bases lay outside the gene matches.

The rearrangement uses TRBV30 and TRBJ2-7; D is unresolved. The CDR3 runs to 11 residues. Germline V lookup: CDR1 GTSNPN, CDR2 SVGIG (reference sequence). The V gene lost 2 bases and the J gene lost 2 bases, with 4 bases spanning the gap. CDR3 region: CAWSRAYEQYF. The CDR3 DNA is TGTGCCTGGAGTAGGGCCTACGAGCAGTACTTC.

The chain carries TRBV9 and TRBJ1-2; 9 nucleotides agree with TRBD1. The ends lost 3 bases at V and 7 bases at J; junction bases unmatched: 7. CDR3 length: 14 residues. Germline V lookup: CDR1 SGDLS, CDR2 YYNGEE. The chain's CDR3 is CASSATGGASGYTF. In DNA, the CDR3 is TGTGCCAGCAGCGCTACAGGGGGCGCGTCTGGCTACACCTTC.

This clone was found once. J is TRBJ2-5 and V is TRBV10-2, with TRBD1 as a possible D gene (5 bases). The CDR3 sequence is 15 residues long. Germline CDR1 and CDR2: WSHSY and SAAADI. V shed 6 bases and J shed 5 bases, with 19 bases lying between them. The DNA of the CDR3 is TGCGCCAGCAGCAACACACAGGCCTCTAGGGAGACCCAGTACTTC. Its protein is CASSNTQASRETQYF.

The chain recombines TRBV6-5 with TRBJ1-2; D not certain. Germline V lookup: CDR1 MNHEY, CDR2 SVGAGI. V gave up 2 bases and J gave up 0 bases, with 10 bases separating them. The CDR3 spans 15 residues. The CDR3 spells CASSYRSPANYGYTF. The DNA of the CDR3 is TGTGCCAGCAGTTACCGTTCTCCTGCTAACTATGGCTACACCTTC.

The rearrangement uses TRBV6-6 and TRBJ1-3; 8 bases are shared with TRBD1. The CDR3 consists of 15 residues. V shed 4 bases, J shed 4 bases, and the junction held 6 bases outside the gene matches. Germline V lookup: CDR1 MNHNY, CDR2 SVGAGI (reference sequence). The CDR3 DNA sequence: TGTGCCAGCAGTTCCCTGACAGGGGAAGGAAACACCATATATTTT. As protein: CASSSLTGEGNTIYF.

This sequence joins TRBV18 and TRBJ1-5; unclear D gene. Germline-derived CDR1 and CDR2 are KGHSH and LQKENI. The V end lost 4 bases, the J end lost 0 bases, and 16 bases lay between the germline ends. The CDR3 runs to 17 residues. The DNA of the CDR3 is TGTGCCAGCTCACTCGCGGCCCCCATGGCTAGCAATCAGCCCCAGCATTTT. It translates to CASSLAAPMASNQPQHF.

The chain employs TRBV19 and TRBJ1-1; D is ambiguous. CDR3 size: 15 residues. Looked up from germline, CDR1 is LNHDA and CDR2 is SQIVND (reference sequence). The ends were cut back, 5 bases at V and 1 base at J, with 14 bases in the middle. CDR3 amino acids: CASSSRADENTEAFF. The CDR3 DNA follows: TGTGCCAGTAGTTCTAGGGCAGACGAGAACACTGAAGCTTTCTTT.

V usage is TRBV28 and J usage is TRBJ2-5; 7 nucleotides line up with TRBD2. J was trimmed by 3 bases and V by 6 bases; bases with no gene match: 7. The CDR3 sequence is 14 residues long. Per germline, CDR1 MDHEN and CDR2 SYDVKM. The CDR3 nucleotides are TGTGCCAGCAGCCCCTTGGCGGGGGAAGAGACCCAGTACTTC. Its protein is CASSPLAGEETQYF.

V usage is TRBV14 and J usage is TRBJ2-5, with a weak D call TRBD2 (6 bases). The CDR3 is 13 residues long. V was trimmed by 4 bases and J by 2 bases, leaving 8 bases between them. Germline CDR1 SGHDN, CDR2 FVKESK. CDR3 coding DNA: TGTGCCAGCAGCCCCCGGGGGCAAGAGACCCAGTACTTC. Translating it yields CASSPRGQETQYF.

V is TRBV28 and J is TRBJ1-1; TRBD1 agrees at 9 bases. After removal of 5 bases from V and 11 bases from J, the junction contained 6 bases not matched to a gene. The CDR3 runs 12 residues. Looked up from germline, CDR1 is MDHEN and CDR2 is SYDVKM. The CDR3 DNA is TGTGCCAGCAGTGACTTACAGGGGGCCGCTTTCTTT. Translating it yields CASSDLQGAAFF.

The V and J genes are TRBV6-1 and TRBJ2-5, with D perhaps matching TRBD2 (7 bases). Germline CDR1 is MNHNS and CDR2 is SASEGT. V lost 5 bases, J lost 11 bases, and 21 bases lay in between. The CDR3 sequence is 14 residues long. CDR3 nucleotide sequence: TGTGCCAGCAGTCCTCGAGGGGGGGCTCAGTATCAGTACTTC. Translating it yields CASSPRGGAQYQYF.

This chain uses TRBV7-9 with TRBJ2-1; no clear D. V lost 5 bases, J lost 1 base, and 12 bases lay in between. Germline V lookup: CDR1 SEHNR, CDR2 FQNEAQ (reference sequence). This CDR3 spans 15 amino acids. In DNA form, the CDR3 reads TGTGCCAGCAGCCAAAGCGCCACTTCCTACAATGAGCAGTTCTTC. It specifies CASSQSATSYNEQFF.